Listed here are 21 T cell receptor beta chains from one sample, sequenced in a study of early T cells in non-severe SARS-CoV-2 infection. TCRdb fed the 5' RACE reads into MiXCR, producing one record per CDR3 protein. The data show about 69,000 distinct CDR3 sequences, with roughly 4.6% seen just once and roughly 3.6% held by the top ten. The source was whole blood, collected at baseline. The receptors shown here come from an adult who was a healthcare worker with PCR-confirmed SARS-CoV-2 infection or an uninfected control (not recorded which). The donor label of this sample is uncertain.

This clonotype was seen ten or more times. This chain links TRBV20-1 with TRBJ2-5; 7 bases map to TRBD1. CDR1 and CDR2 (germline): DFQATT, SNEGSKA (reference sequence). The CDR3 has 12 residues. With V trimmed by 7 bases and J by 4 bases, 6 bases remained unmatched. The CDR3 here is CSVPGQLETQYF. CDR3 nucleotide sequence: TGCAGTGTCCCGGGACAGCTAGAGACCCAGTACTTC.

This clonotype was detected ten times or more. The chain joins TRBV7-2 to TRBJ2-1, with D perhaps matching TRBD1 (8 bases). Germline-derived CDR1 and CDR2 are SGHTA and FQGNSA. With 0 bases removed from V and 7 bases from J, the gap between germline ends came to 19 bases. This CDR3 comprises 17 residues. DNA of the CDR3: TGTGCCAGCAGCTTAGCCGGGGGGCAGGGGGCGCGAAATGAGCAGTTCTTC. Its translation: CASSLAGGQGARNEQFF.

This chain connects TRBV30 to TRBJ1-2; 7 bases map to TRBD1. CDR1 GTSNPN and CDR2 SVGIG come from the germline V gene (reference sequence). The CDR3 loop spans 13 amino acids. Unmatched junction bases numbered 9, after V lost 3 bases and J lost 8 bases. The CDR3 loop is CAWRDRSMGGYTF. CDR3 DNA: TGTGCCTGGAGGGACAGGTCCATGGGAGGCTACACCTTC.

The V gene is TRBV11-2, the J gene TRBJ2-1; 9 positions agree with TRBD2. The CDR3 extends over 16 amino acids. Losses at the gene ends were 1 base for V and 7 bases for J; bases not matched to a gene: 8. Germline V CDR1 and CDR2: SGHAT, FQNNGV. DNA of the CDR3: TGTGCCAGCAGCTTAGCCCGCGGGGGGGCTCATAATGAGCAGTTCTTC. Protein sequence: CASSLARGGAHNEQFF.

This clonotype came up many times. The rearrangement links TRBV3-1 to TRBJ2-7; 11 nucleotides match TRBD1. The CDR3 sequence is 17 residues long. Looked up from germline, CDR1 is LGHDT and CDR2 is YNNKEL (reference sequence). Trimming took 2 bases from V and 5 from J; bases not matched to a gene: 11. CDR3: CASSQHSPGTGGNEQYF. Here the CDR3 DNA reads TGTGCCAGCAGCCAACACTCCCCCGGGACAGGGGGTAACGAGCAGTACTTC.

The CDR3 loop reads CASSLGQGLSIQYF. The CDR3, as DNA: TGCGCCAGCAGCTTGGGACAGGGGTTATCCATTCAGTACTTC. The chain joins TRBV5-1 to TRBJ2-4; 8 bases match TRBD1. The trim removed 0 bases at V and 9 bases at J, leaving 5 bases unmatched. The CDR3 runs 14 residues. Germline V gene sequence: CDR1 SGHRS, CDR2 YFSETQ.

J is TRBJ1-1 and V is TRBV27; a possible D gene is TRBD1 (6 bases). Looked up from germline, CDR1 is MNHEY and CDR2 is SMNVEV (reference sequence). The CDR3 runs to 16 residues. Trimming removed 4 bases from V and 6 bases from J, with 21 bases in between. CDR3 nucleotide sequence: TGTGCCAGCAGTTCCTTCCTCGGACGGGGGGCTGCTGAAGCTTTCTTT. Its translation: CASSSFLGRGAAEAFF.

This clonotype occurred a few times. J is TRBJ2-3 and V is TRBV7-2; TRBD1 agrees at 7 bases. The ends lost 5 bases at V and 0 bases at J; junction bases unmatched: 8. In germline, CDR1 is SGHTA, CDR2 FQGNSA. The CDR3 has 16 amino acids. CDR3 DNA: TGTGCCAGCAGCCCTACCGGGACAGCTAGCACAGATACGCAGTATTTT. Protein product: CASSPTGTASTDTQYF. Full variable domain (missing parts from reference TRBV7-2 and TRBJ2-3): GAGVSQSPSNKVTEKGKDVELRCDPISGHTALYWYRQSLGQGLEFLIYFQGNSAPDKSGLPSDRFSAERTGGSVSTLTIQRTQQEDSAVYLCASSPTGTASTDTQYFGPGTRLTVL.

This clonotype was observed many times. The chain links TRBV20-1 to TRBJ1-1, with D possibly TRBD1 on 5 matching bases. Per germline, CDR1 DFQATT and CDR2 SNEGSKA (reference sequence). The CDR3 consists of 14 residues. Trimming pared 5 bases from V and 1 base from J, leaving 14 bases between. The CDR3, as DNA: TGCAGTGCTCGTGGTGGGAGGGGGAACACTGAAGCTTTCTTT. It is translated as CSARGGRGNTEAFF.

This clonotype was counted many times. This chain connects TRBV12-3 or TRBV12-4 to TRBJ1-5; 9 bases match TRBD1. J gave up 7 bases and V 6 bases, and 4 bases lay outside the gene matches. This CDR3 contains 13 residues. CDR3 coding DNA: TGTGCCAGCAGGGGACAGGGTTCACAGCCCCAGCATTTT. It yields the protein CASRGQGSQPQHF.

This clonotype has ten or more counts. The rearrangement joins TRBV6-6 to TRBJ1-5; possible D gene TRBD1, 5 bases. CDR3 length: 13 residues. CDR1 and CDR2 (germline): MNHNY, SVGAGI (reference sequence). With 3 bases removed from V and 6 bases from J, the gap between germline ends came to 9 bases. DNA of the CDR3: TGTGCCAGCAGTTATGGGGGTAGTCAGCCCCAGCATTTT. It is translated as CASSYGGSQPQHF.

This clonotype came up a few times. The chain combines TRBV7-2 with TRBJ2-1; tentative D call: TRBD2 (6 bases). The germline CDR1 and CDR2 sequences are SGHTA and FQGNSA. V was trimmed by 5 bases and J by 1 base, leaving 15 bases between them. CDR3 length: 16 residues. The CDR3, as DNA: TGTGCCAGCAGCCCGACCCCCGGGACTTCCTACAATGAGCAGTTCTTC. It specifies CASSPTPGTSYNEQFF.

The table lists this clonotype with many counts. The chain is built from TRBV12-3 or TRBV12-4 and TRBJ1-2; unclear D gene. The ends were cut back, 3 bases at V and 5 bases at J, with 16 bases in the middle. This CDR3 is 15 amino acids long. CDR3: CASSFPPADVYGYTF. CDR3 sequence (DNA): TGTGCCAGCAGTTTCCCTCCCGCGGACGTATATGGCTACACCTTC.

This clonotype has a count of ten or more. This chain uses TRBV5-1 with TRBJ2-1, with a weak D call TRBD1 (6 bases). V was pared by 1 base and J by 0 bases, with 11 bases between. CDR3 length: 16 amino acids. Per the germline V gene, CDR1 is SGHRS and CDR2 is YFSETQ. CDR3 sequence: CASSLTGKSSYNEQFF. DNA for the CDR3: TGCGCCAGCAGCTTGACAGGGAAAAGCTCCTACAATGAGCAGTTCTTC.

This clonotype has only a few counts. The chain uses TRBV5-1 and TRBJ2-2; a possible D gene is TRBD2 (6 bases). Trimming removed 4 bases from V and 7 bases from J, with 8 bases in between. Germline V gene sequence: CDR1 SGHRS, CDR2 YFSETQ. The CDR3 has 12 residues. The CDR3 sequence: CASSPEGGELFF. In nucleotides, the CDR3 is TGCGCCAGCAGCCCGGAGGGCGGGGAGCTGTTTTTT.

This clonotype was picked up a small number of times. The CDR3 reads CSASSSRRGMNTEAFF. The CDR3 DNA reads TGCAGTGCTAGTAGTAGTAGGAGAGGGATGAACACTGAAGCTTTCTTT. The V gene is TRBV20-1, the J gene TRBJ1-1; D unclear. V was clipped by 3 bases and J by 0 bases, with 17 bases between them. The germline V gene has CDR1 DFQATT and CDR2 SNEGSKA (reference sequence). The length of the CDR3 is 16 residues.

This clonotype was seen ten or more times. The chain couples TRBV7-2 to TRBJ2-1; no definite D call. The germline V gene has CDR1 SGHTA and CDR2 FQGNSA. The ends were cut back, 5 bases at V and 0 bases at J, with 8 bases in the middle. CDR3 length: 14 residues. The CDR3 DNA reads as TGTGCCAGCAGCCCGTCTTACTCCTACAATGAGCAGTTCTTC. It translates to CASSPSYSYNEQFF.

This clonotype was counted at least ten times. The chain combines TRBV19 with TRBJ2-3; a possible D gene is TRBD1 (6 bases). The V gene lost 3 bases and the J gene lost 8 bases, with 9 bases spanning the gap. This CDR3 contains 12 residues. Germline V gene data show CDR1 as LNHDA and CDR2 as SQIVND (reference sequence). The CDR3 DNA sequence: TGTGCCAGTAGTATCCTAGGGGGTACGCAGTATTTT. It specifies CASSILGGTQYF. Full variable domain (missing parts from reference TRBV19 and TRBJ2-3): DGGITQSPKYLFRKEGQNVTLSCEQNLNHDAMYWYRQDPGQGLRLIYYSQIVNDFQKGDIAEGYSVSREKKESFPLTVTSAQKNPTAFYLCASSILGGTQYFGPGTRLTVL.

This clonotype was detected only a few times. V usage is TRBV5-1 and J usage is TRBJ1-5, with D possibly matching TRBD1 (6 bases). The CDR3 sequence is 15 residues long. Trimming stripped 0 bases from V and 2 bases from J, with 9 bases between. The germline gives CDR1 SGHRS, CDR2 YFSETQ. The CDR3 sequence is CASSLVAGGNQPQHF. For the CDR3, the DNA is TGCGCCAGCAGCTTGGTTGCAGGGGGCAATCAGCCCCAGCATTTT.

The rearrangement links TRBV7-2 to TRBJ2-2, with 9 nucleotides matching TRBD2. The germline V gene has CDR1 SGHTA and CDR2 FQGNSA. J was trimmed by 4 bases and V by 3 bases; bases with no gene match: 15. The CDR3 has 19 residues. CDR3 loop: CASSFPRGSGGHITGELFF. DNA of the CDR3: TGTGCCAGCAGCTTCCCCAGGGGTAGCGGGGGCCATATCACCGGGGAGCTGTTTTTT.

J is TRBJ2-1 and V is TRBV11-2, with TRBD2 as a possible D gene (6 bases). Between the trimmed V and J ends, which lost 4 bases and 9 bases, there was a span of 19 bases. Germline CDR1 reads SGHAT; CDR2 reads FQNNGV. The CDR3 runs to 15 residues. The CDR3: CASSSGTSLPAEQFF. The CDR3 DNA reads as TGTGCCAGCAGCTCCGGGACTTCTCTTCCAGCTGAGCAGTTCTTC.